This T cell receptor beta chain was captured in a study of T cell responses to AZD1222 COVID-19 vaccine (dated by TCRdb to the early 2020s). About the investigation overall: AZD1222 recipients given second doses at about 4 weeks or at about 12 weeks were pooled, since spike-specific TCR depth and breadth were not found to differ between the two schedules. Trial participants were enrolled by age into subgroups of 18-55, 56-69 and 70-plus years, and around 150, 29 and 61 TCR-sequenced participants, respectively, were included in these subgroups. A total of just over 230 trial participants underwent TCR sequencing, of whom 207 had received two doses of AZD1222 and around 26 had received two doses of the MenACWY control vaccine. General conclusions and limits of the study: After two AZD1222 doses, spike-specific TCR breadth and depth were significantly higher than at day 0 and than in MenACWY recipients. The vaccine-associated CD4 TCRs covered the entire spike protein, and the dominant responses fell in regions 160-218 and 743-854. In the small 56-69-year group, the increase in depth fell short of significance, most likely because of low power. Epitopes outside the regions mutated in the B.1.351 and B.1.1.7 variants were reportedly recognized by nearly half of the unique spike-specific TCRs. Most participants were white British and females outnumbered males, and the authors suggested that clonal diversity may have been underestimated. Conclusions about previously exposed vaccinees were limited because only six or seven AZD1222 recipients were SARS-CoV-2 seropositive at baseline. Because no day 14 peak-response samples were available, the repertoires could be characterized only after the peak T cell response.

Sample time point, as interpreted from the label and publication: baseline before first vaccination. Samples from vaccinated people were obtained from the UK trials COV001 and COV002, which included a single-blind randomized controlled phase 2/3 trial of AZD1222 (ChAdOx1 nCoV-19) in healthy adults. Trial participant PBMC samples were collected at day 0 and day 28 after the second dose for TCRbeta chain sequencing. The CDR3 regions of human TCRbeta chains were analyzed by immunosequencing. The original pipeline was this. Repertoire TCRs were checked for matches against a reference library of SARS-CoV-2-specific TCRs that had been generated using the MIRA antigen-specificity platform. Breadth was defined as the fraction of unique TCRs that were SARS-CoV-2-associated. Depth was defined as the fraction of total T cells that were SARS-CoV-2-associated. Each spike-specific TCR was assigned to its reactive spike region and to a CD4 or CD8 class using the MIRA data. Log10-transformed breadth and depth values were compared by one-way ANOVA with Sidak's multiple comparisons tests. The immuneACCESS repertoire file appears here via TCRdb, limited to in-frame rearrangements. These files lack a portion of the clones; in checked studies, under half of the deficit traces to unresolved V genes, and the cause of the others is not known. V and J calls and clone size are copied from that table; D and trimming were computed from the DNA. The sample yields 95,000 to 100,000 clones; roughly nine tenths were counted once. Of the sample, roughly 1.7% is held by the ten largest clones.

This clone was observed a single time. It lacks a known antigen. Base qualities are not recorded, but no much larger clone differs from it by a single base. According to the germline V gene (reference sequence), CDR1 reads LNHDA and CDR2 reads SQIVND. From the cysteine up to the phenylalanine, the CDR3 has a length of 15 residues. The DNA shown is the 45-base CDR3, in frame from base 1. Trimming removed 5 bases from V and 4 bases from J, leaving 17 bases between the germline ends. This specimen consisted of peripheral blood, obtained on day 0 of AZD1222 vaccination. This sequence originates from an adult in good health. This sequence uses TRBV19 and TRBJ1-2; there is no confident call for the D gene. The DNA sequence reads TGTGCCAGTAGTCCTGGGCCAGAACTTCTCTATGGCTACACCTTC. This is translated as CASSPGPELLYGYTF.